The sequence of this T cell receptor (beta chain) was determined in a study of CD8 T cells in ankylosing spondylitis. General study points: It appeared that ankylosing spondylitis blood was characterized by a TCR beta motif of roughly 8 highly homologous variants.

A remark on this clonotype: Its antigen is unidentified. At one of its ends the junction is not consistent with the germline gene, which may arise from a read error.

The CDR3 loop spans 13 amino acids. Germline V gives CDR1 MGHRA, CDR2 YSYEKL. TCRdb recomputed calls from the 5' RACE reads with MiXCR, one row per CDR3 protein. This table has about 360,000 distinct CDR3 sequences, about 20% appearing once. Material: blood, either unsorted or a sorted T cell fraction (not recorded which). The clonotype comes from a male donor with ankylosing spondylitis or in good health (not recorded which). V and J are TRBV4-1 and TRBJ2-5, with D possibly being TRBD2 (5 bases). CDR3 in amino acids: CAISLLAIETQYF. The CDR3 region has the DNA TGCGCCATCAGCCTCTTAGCGATCGAGACCCAGTACTTC.